What follows describes a single T cell receptor (beta chain). The source of the sample is a study of blood T cell repertoires in COVID-19. Overall study: Sources were T cells, B-cell-depleted T cells, or PBMCs; the material itself was cDNA or gDNA.

Study members were between about 18 and 95 years old and lived in 20 to 25 US regions. Which cohort a participant joined came from the clinical history participants gave. This CDR3 comprises 13 residues. V lost 5 bases and J 7 bases, leaving 12 bases between the germline ends. Germline V CDR1 and CDR2: SGHNT, YENEEA. Measured with immunoSEQ multiplex PCR; TCRdb has only the in-frame clones, and not every one. The data hold about 330,000 clones, with 87% observed a single time. This TCR was recovered from a woman in her 30s who had recovered from COVID-19. V and J are TRBV11-3 and TRBJ2-1; tentative D call: TRBD2 (5 bases). Sequences were obtained from PBMCs or T cells enriched from blood (not recorded which). The CDR3 is CASSGETPNEQFF. The DNA for the CDR3 is TGTGCCAGCAGCGGGGAGACCCCTAATGAGCAGTTCTTC.